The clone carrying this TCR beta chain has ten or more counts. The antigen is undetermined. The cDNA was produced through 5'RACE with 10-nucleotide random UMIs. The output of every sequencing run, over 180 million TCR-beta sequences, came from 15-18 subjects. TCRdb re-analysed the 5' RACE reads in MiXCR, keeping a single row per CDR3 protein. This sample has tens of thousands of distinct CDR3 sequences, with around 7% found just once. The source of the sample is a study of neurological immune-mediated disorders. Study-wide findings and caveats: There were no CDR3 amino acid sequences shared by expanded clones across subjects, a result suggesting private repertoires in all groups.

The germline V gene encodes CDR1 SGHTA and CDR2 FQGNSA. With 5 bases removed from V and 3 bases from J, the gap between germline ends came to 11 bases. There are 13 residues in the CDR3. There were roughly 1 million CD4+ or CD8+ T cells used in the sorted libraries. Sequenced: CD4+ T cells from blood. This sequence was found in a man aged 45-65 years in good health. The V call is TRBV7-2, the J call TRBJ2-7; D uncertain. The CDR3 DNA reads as TGTGCCAGCAGCGACGGGCGCCGCTACGAGCAGTACTTC. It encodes CASSDGRRYEQYF.